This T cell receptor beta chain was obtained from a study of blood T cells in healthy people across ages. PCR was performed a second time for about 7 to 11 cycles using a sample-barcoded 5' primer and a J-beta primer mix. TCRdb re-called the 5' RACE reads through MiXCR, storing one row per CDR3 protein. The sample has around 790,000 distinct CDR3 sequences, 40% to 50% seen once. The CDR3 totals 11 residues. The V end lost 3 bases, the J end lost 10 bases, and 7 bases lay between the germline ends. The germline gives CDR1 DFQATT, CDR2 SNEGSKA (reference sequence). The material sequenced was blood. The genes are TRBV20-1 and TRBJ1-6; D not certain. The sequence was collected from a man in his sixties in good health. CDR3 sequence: CSARIGSPLHF. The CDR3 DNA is TGCAGTGCTAGGATTGGATCACCCCTCCACTTT.